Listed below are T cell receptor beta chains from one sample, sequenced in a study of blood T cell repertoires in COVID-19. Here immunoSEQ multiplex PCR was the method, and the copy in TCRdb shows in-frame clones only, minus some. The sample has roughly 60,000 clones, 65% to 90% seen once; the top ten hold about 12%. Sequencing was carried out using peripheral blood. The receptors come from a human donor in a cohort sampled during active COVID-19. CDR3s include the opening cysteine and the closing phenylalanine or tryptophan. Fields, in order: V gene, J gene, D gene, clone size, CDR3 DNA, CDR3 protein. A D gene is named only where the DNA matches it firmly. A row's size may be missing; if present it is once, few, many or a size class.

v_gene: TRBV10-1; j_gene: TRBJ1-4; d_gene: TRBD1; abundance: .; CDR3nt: TGCGCCAGCAGTCAGCAGGGGGCGGATAATGAAAAACTGTTTTTT; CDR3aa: CASSQQGADNEKLFF
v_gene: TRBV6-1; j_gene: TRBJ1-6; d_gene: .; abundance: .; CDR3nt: TGTGCCAGCAGTGTGACCCTCGGGACACCTAATTCACCCCTCCACTTT; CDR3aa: CASSVTLGTPNSPLHF
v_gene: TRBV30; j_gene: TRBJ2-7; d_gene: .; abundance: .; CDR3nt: TGTGCCTGGATCGGGAAGGGCAGCTCCTACGAGCAGTACTTC; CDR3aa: CAWIGKGSSYEQYF
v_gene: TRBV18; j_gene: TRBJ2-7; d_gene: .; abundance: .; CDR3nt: TGTGCCAGCTCACTACGCCCAATCCCAGGCTACGAGCAGTACTTC; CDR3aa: CASSLRPIPGYEQYF
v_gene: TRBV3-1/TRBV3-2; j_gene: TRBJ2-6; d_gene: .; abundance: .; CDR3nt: TGTGCCAGCAGCCCCCGGACAGAAAGCTCTGGGGCCAACGTCCTGACTTTC; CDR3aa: CASSPRTESSGANVLTF
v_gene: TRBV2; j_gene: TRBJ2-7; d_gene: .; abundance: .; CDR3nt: TGTGCCAGCAGGAGACAGGAATCCTACGAGCAGTACTTC; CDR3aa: CASRRQESYEQYF
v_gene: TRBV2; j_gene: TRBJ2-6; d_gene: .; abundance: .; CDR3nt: TGTGCCAGCAGTGAAGAAGGGGCTGGGGCCAACGTCCTGACTTTC; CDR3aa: CASSEEGAGANVLTF
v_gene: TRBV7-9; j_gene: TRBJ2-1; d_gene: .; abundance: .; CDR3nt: TGTGCCAGCAGCCCGTCTCGCGGAAGCTCCTACAATGAGCAGTTCTTC; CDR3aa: CASSPSRGSSYNEQFF
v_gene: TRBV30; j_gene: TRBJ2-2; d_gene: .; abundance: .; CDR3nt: TGTGCCTGGAGTGTTCGATACTCCGGGGAGCTGTTTTTT; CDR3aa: CAWSVRYSGELFF
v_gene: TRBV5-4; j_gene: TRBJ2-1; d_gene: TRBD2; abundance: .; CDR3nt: TGTGCCAGCAGCTCGGGACTAGCCACCTACAATGAGCAGTTCTTC; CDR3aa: CASSSGLATYNEQFF
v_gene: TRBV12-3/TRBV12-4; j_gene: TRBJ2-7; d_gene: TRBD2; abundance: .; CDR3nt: TGTGCCAGCAGTACGGGACTAGCGGGAGAGGCGTACTTC; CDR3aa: CASSTGLAGEAYF
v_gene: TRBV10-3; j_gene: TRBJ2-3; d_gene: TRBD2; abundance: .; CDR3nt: TGTGCCATCAGTGAGCCTGCGGGACTAGCGGGACTTAGCACAGATACGCAGTATTTT; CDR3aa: CAISEPAGLAGLSTDTQYF
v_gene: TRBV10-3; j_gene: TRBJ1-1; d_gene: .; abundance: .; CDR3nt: TGTGCCATCAGTGGAGGGGGGGGATGGAACACTGAAGCTTTCTTT; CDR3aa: CAISGGGGWNTEAFF
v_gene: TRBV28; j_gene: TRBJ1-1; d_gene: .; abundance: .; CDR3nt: TGTGCCAGCGTGTGGCAGGGGAACACTGAAGCTTTCTTT; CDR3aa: CASVWQGNTEAFF
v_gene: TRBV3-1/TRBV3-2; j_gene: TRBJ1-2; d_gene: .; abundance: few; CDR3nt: TGTGCCAGCAGCCCCCTCTCGCTGCTCGGGGAACTAAGGTTTTATGGCTACACCTTC; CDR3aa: CASSPLSLLGELRFYGYTF
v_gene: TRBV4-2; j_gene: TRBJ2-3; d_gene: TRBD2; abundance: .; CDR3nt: TGTGCCAGCAGCCAAGATGGCTCGGCTAGCGGCTCAGATACGCAGTATTTT; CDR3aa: CASSQDGSASGSDTQYF
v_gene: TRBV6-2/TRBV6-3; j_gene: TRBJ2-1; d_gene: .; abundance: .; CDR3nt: TGTGCCAGCAGTGTAGACTCCCAACCCTACAATGAGCAGTTCTTC; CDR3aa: CASSVDSQPYNEQFF
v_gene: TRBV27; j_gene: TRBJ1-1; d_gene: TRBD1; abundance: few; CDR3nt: TGTGCCAGCATGGCCAGGGGGCTTACCGCCACTGAAGCTTTCTTT; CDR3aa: CASMARGLTATEAFF
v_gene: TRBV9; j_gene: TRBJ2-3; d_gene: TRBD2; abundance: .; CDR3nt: TGTGCCAGCACCCGAGGACTAGCGGGAGTAGGGGGGGCAGATACGCAGTATTTT; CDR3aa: CASTRGLAGVGGADTQYF
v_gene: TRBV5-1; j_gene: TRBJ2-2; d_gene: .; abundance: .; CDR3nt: TGCGCCAGCAGCTTAGCTTCGGGCACCGGGGAGCTGTTTTTT; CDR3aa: CASSLASGTGELFF
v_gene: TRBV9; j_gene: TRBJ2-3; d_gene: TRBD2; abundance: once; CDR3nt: TGTGCCAGCAGCGTAGAGGGAGGGGACTATTTCCCAGATACGCAGTATTTT; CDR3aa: CASSVEGGDYFPDTQYF
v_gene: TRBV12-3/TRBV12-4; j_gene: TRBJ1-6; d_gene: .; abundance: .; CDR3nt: TGTGCCAGCAGCCCCGTTAATTCACCCCTCCACTTT; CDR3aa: CASSPVNSPLHF
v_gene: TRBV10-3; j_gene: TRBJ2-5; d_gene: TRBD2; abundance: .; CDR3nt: TGTGCCATCAGTGAGGCCTATAGCGGGAGGGGCCCAGAGACCCAGTACTTC; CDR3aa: CAISEAYSGRGPETQYF
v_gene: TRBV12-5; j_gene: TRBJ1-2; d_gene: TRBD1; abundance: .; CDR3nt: TGTGCTAGTGGTTTGGCCTCGAAAGGGGGCAGCTATGGCTACACCTTC; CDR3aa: CASGLASKGGSYGYTF
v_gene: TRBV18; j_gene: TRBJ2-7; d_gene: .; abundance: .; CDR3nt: TGTGCCAGCTCACCGGGGGACGGCAGGGGCGAGCAGTACTTC; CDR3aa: CASSPGDGRGEQYF
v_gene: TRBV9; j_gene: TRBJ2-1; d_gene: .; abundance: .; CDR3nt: TGTGCCAGCAGCGTAGTTGGCGGGAACAATGAGCAGTTCTTC; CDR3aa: CASSVVGGNNEQFF
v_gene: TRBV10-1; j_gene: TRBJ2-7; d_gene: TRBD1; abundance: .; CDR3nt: TGCGCCAGCAGTGGAGGCCAGGGGGCCAACGAGCAGTACTTC; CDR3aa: CASSGGQGANEQYF
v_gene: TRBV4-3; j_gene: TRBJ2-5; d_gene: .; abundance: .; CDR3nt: TGCGCCAGCAGCCAAGATAGGGACAAGTACCAAGAGACCCAGTACTTC; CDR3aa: CASSQDRDKYQETQYF
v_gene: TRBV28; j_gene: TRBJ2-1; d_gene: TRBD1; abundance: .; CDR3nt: TGTGCCACCTCGGGGGGACAGGGATTCAATGAGCAGTTCTTC; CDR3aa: CATSGGQGFNEQFF
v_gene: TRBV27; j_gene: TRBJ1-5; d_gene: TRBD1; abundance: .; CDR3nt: TGTGCCAGCAGTTTGACAGGGATCATGAGCAATCAGCCCCAGCATTTT; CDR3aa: CASSLTGIMSNQPQHF
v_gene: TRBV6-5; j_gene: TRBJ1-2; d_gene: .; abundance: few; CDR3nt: TGTGCCAGCAGTTACTCGCAGCGGGGCTTCTATGGCTACACCTTC; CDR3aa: CASSYSQRGFYGYTF
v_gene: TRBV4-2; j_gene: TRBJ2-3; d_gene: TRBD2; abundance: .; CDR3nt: TGTGCCAGCAGCCAAGTACTAGCGGAGTACACAGATACGCAGTATTTT; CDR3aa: CASSQVLAEYTDTQYF
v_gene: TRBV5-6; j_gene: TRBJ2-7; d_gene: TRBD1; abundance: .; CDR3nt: TGTGCCAGCAGCCACGTTGGGACAGGGGGCGACGAGCAGTACTTC; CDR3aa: CASSHVGTGGDEQYF
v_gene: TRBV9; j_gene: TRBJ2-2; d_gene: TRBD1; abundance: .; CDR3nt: TGTGCCAGCGGAAAGGGACAGGGGAGCAACACCGGGGAGCTGTTTTTT; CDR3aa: CASGKGQGSNTGELFF
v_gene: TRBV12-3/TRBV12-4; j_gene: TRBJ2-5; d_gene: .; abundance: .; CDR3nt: TGTGCCAGCAGACGCGAGTCCGAGACCCAGTACTTC; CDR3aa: CASRRESETQYF
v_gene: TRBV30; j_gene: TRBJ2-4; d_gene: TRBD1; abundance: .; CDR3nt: TGTGCCTGGAGTTTGGGTCCCGGGACAGAAAACATTCAGTACTTC; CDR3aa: CAWSLGPGTENIQYF
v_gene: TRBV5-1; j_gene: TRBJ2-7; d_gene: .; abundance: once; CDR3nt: TGCGCCAGCAGCTTGGCGGTGCGGGGGCCCTACGAGCAGTACTTC; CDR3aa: CASSLAVRGPYEQYF
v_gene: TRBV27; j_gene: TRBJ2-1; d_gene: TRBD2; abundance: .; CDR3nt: TGTGCCAGCAGTTTGGCAGCGGGAGGGCCGTCCTACAATGAGCAGTTCTTC; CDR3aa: CASSLAAGGPSYNEQFF
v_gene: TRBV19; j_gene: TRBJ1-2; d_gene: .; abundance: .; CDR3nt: TGTGCCAGTAGTCAAAGGGGAGGGAGGCGGCTCTATGGCTACACCTTC; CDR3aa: CASSQRGGRRLYGYTF
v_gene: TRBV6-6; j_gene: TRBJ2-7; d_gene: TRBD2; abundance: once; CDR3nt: TGTGCCAGCAGTTTGCCTAGCGGCTCCTACGAGCAGTACTTC; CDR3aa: CASSLPSGSYEQYF
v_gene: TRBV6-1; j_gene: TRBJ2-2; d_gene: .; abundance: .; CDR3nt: TGTGCCAGCAGTGACCGTTTTACAGGCGTGAACACCGGGGAGCTGTTTTTT; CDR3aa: CASSDRFTGVNTGELFF
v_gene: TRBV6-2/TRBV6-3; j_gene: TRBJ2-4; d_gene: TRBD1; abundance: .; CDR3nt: TGTGCCAGCAGTCGAGAGACAGGGAACAAAAACATTCAGTACTTC; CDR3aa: CASSRETGNKNIQYF
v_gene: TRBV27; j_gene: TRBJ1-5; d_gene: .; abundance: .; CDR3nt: TGTGCCAGCAGATCCCGACTCTCCGGCACACATCAGCCCCAGCATTTT; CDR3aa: CASRSRLSGTHQPQHF
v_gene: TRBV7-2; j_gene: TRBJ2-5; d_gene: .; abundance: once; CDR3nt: TGTGCCAGCAGCTTACTGTCTAGGCCGGAGACCCAGTACTTC; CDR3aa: CASSLLSRPETQYF
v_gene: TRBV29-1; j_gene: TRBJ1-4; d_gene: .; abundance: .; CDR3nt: TGCAGCGTTGAAGGAGGCCGATCGAATGAAAAACTGTTTTTT; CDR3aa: CSVEGGRSNEKLFF
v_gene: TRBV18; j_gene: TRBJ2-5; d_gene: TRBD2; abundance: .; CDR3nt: TGTGCCAGCTCACGGACTAGCGGGATCCAAGAGACCCAGTACTTC; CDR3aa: CASSRTSGIQETQYF
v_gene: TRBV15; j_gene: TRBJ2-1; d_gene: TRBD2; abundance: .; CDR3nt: TGTGCCACCAGCAGAGATATAGCGGGAGATAATGAGCAGTTCTTC; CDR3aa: CATSRDIAGDNEQFF
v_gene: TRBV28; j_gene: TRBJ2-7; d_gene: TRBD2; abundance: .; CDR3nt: TGTGCCAGCAGTTCCCCGGGGGGGTCCCGGACTTCAAGCTCCTACGAGCAGTACTTC; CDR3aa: CASSSPGGSRTSSSYEQYF
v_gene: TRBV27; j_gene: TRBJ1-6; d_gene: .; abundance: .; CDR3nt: TGTGCCAGCAGAGTTGGGGGAGGTAATTCACCCCTCCACTTT; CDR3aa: CASRVGGGNSPLHF
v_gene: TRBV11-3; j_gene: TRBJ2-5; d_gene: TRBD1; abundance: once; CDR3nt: TGTGCCAGCAGCCCCGGACAGGACCAAGAGACCCAGTACTTC; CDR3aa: CASSPGQDQETQYF
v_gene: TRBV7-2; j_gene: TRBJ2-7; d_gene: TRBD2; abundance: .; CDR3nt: TGTGCCAGCAGCTTAGAGAGCGGGAGGGCCTTCTCTCTCGAGCAGTACTTC; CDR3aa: CASSLESGRAFSLEQYF
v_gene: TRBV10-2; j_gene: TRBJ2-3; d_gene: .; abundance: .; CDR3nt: TGCGCCAGCACCCGGACTGTAAAAGTGGGGACAGATACGCAGTATTTT; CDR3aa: CASTRTVKVGTDTQYF
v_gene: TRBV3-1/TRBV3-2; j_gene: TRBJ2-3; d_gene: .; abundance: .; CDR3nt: TGTGCCAGCAGCCCAGACTATTATACGCAGTATTTT; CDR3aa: CASSPDYYTQYF
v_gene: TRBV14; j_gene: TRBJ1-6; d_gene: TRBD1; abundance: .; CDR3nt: TGTGCCAGCAGCCAAGAACAGGGGAGTAATTCACCCCTCCACTTT; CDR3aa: CASSQEQGSNSPLHF
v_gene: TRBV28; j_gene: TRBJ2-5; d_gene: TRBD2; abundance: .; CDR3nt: TGTGCCAGCAGTATTAGCGGGCTCCAAGAGACCCAGTACTTC; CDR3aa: CASSISGLQETQYF